One sample yielded the 28 T cell receptor beta chains listed below, sequenced in a study of follicular helper T cells after annual influenza vaccination. Time point defined: 2014-2015 season, 7 days after vaccination. Sequencing used immunoSEQ multiplex PCR; TCRdb keeps in-frame clones, though not all of them. The repertoire has about 9,800 clones, about 83% of them found once; the top ten carry around 0.31%. The sequences come from CXCR5- memory CD4+ T cells sorted from blood, collected 7 days after influenza vaccination. The receptors here all came from an adult who received the influenza vaccine.

The CDR3 here is CASSLDRGTEAFF. The CDR3 DNA reads as TGTGCCAGCAGCCTTGACAGGGGCACTGAAGCTTTCTTT. The chain has TRBV11-1 and TRBJ1-1; TRBD1 matches at 8 bases. The CDR3 is 13 residues long. The germline CDR1 and CDR2 sequences are SGHAT and FQDESV (reference sequence). V dropped 5 bases and J dropped 4; count of bases not matched to a gene: 3.

The gene calls are TRBV4-3 and TRBJ2-7; 7 bases agree with TRBD2. Germline-derived CDR1 and CDR2 are LGHNA and YSLEER. Unmatched junction bases numbered 1, after V lost 0 bases and J lost 2 bases. The CDR3 sequence is 14 residues long. The DNA of the CDR3 is TGCGCCAGCAGCCAAGAGACTAGCACCTACGAGCAGTACTTC. Amino acid sequence: CASSQETSTYEQYF.

This chain connects TRBV5-5 to TRBJ2-2; 7 positions match TRBD1. Germline V gene sequence: CDR1 SGHKS, CDR2 YYEKEE (reference sequence). Trimming took 3 bases from V and 3 from J; bases not matched to a gene: 8. The CDR3 runs to 16 residues. The CDR3: CASSWRQGSYTGELFF. The CDR3 DNA reads TGTGCCAGCAGCTGGAGACAGGGTTCCTACACCGGGGAGCTGTTTTTT. The full variable domain, completed using reference TRBV5-5 and TRBJ2-2, is DAGVTQSPTHLIKTRGQQVTLRCSPISGHKSVSWYQQVLGQGPQFIFQYYEKEERGRGNFPDRFSARQFPNYSSELNVNALLLGDSALYLCASSWRQGSYTGELFFGEGSRLTVL.

The chain couples TRBV4-2 to TRBJ1-1, with no clear D. The CDR3 loop spans 14 amino acids. Germline loops: CDR1 LGHNA, CDR2 YNFKEQ. V lost 3 bases, J lost 1 base, and 9 bases lay in between. The CDR3 sequence: CASSHLWGNTEAFF. DNA of the CDR3: TGTGCCAGCAGCCATCTGTGGGGGAACACTGAAGCTTTCTTT.

This chain links TRBV4-2 with TRBJ2-2; 10 bases map to TRBD2. The germline gives CDR1 LGHNA, CDR2 YNFKEQ. This CDR3 comprises 16 residues. The V gene end was trimmed by 3 bases and the J gene end by 4 bases; junction bases not matched to a gene: 5. The CDR3 reads CASSQQAGGITGELFF. The CDR3 DNA reads TGTGCCAGCAGCCAGCAAGCGGGGGGGATCACCGGGGAGCTGTTTTTT.

V is TRBV7-8 and J is TRBJ2-7, with D perhaps being TRBD1 or TRBD2 (5 bases each). The CDR3 totals 17 residues. Germline CDR1 is SGHVS and CDR2 is FQNEAQ. The V end was cut by 0 bases, the J end by 9 bases, with 24 bases between. DNA of the CDR3: TGTGCCAGCAGCTTAGCGGGTTCGGGACCCACACCTACGAGGCAGTACTTC. This encodes CASSLAGSGPTPTRQYF. The full variable domain, completed using reference TRBV7-8 and TRBJ2-7, is GAGVSQSPRYKVAKRGQDVALRCDPISGHVSLFWYQQALGQGPEFLTYFQNEAQLDKSGLPSDRFFAERPEGSVSTLKIQRTQQEDSAVYLCASSLAGSGPTPTRQYFGPGTRLTVT.

The gene calls are TRBV4-3 and TRBJ2-2; 10 nucleotides line up with TRBD1. CDR1 is LGHNA, CDR2 YSLEER, per germline. V gave up 5 bases and J gave up 6 bases; unmatched junction bases: 6. The CDR3 has 15 residues. The CDR3 DNA follows: TGCGCCAGCAGCAACCGACAGGGGGCGGCCGGGGAGCTGTTTTTT. It is translated as CASSNRQGAAGELFF.

A few counts support this clone. The chain carries TRBV11-3 and TRBJ2-7, with D perhaps matching TRBD1 (6 bases). Trimming removed 4 bases from V and 6 bases from J, with 10 bases in between. This CDR3 is built from 12 residues. The germline gives CDR1 SGHNT, CDR2 YENEEA. CDR3 DNA: TGTGCCAGCAGCTACACAGGGTTCGAGCAGTACTTC. It specifies CASSYTGFEQYF.

The chain is built from TRBV7-2 and TRBJ2-3; 7 nucleotides align to TRBD2. Germline V gives CDR1 SGHTA, CDR2 FQGNSA. The CDR3 extends over 16 amino acids. V lost 3 bases to trimming and J lost 4 bases; unmatched junction nucleotides: 10. In DNA form, the CDR3 reads TGTGCCAGCAGCTTCGGACGGGGGGTCCCGTCAGATACGCAGTATTTT. It yields the protein CASSFGRGVPSDTQYF.

The V and J genes are TRBV5-1 and TRBJ2-3; D gene ambiguous. This CDR3 region has 14 residues. In germline, CDR1 is SGHRS, CDR2 YFSETQ. Trimming took off 0 bases at V and 6 bases at J, with 11 bases between the two ends. The CDR3 spells CASSLAPGSDTQYF. CDR3 coding DNA: TGCGCCAGCAGCTTGGCCCCAGGTTCGGATACGCAGTATTTT.

The rearrangement links TRBV19 to TRBJ1-1; 7 bases agree with TRBD1. Trimming took 10 bases from V and 4 from J; bases not matched to a gene: 9. CDR3 length equals 13 residues. Germline V gives CDR1 LNHDA, CDR2 SQIVND (reference sequence). CDR3 nucleotides: TGTGCCACTAGGACAGGAGGGAGCACTGAAGCTTTCTTT. Amino acid sequence: CATRTGGSTEAFF.

The CDR3 sequence is CASSQAATNEKLFF. The CDR3 nucleotides read TGTGCCAGCAGCCAGGCGGCAACTAATGAAAAACTGTTTTTT. V and J are TRBV5-4 and TRBJ1-4; no clear D gene. The CDR3 consists of 14 residues. The V gene lost 4 bases and the J gene lost 0 bases, with 7 bases spanning the gap. Germline V lookup: CDR1 SGHNT, CDR2 YYREEE (reference sequence).

The genes are TRBV15 and TRBJ1-2, with no clear D. This CDR3 comprises 17 residues. Germline CDR1 LNHNV, CDR2 YYDKDF (reference sequence). Trimming pared 0 bases from V and 4 bases from J, leaving 18 bases between. The CDR3 here is CATSRDIGNRRVYGYTF. The CDR3 DNA is TGTGCCACCAGCAGAGATATAGGGAACCGGCGGGTCTATGGCTACACCTTC.

The genes are TRBV5-6 and TRBJ1-3, with D unclear. V lost 4 bases and J 4 bases, leaving 12 bases between the germline ends. The CDR3 runs to 14 residues. Germline CDR1 SGHDT, CDR2 YYEEEE. In DNA form, the CDR3 reads TGTGCCAGCAGCCCCGCCGGAATAGGAAACACCATATATTTT. Its protein is CASSPAGIGNTIYF.

This sequence joins TRBV18 and TRBJ1-1, with D uncertain. Germline values: CDR1 KGHSH, CDR2 LQKENI. This CDR3 contains 15 residues. V lost 6 bases and J lost 3, with 17 bases in between. The CDR3 protein is CASSPAGERYTEAFF. The DNA for the CDR3 is TGTGCCAGCTCGCCGGCCGGGGAAAGGTACACTGAAGCTTTCTTT.

This chain links TRBV4-3 with TRBJ2-1, with 8 bases that match TRBD2. The CDR3 spans 13 residues. V lost 0 bases and J lost 12; bases outside the gene matches: 4. Germline V gene lookup returns CDR1 LGHNA and CDR2 YSLEER. For the CDR3, the DNA is TGCGCCAGCAGCCAAGATGATCGGGGGGGGCAGTTCTTC. Residues: CASSQDDRGGQFF.

The chain has TRBV27 and TRBJ2-1, with 9 bases lining up with TRBD2. The ends lost 7 bases at V and 10 bases at J; junction bases unmatched: 17. Germline assignment: CDR1 MNHEY and CDR2 SMNVEV (reference sequence). The CDR3 is 16 residues long. CDR3 sequence: CASTLEGRGGPGEQFF. The CDR3 coding sequence is TGTGCCAGCACCCTAGAGGGGCGGGGGGGCCCGGGCGAGCAGTTCTTC.

V and J are TRBV2 and TRBJ1-6; TRBD1 might be the D (5 bases). V was clipped by 11 bases and J by 8 bases, with 16 bases between them. The CDR3 contains 13 residues. In germline, CDR1 is SNHLY, CDR2 FYNNEI. The CDR3 nucleotides read TGTGCCCGTGGGGCACTTTCGGATTCACCCCTCCACTTT. Translation gives CARGALSDSPLHF.

V and J are TRBV5-8 and TRBJ2-3, with 10 bases identical to TRBD2. The V gene end was trimmed by 2 bases and the J gene end by 5 bases; junction bases not matched to a gene: 5. The CDR3 contains 15 residues. Germline V gives CDR1 SGHTS, CDR2 YDEGEE. The CDR3 protein is CASSLGTSELDTQYF. In DNA, the CDR3 is TGTGCCAGCAGCTTAGGGACTAGCGAATTAGATACGCAGTATTTT.

This chain links TRBV14 with TRBJ1-4; D not certain. V was cut by 1 base and J by 10 bases, with 10 bases left in between. The CDR3 totals 13 residues. Germline CDR1 is SGHDN and CDR2 is FVKESK. In DNA, the CDR3 is TGTGCCAGCAGCCAAGTGGTCCGAGGAAAACTGTTTTTT. Amino acids: CASSQVVRGKLFF.

The chain has TRBV7-3 and TRBJ1-1; the match to TRBD1 covers 7 bases. V gave up 1 base and J gave up 5 bases; unmatched junction bases: 22. The CDR3 is 20 residues long. The germline V gene encodes CDR1 SGHTA and CDR2 FQGTGA. CDR3 nucleotides: TGTGCCAGCAGCTTAAAAAGGGGAGCCCGGGACAGACTCCGTAGAACTGAAGCTTTCTTT. It specifies CASSLKRGARDRLRRTEAFF.

The chain joins TRBV4-1 to TRBJ2-7; TRBD2 agrees at 8 bases. The trim removed 2 bases at V and 4 bases at J, leaving 1 base unmatched. In germline, CDR1 is MGHRA, CDR2 YSYEKL. The CDR3 is 13 residues long. As DNA, the CDR3 is TGCGCCAGCAGCCAACGGGGGGGTTACGAGCAGTACTTC. Translating gives CASSQRGGYEQYF.

This chain uses TRBV19 with TRBJ1-5; no reliable D call. The CDR3 is made up of 16 amino acids. Germline CDR1 reads LNHDA; CDR2 reads SQIVND (reference sequence). V was shortened by 1 base and J by 1 base, with 11 bases between the two germline ends. DNA of the CDR3: TGTGCCAGTAGTATAGCGAGGGATCAGAGCAATCAGCCCCAGCATTTT. Protein sequence: CASSIARDQSNQPQHF.

This chain joins TRBV27 and TRBJ1-3; possible D gene TRBD1, 6 bases. CDR1 is MNHEY, CDR2 SMNVEV, per germline (reference sequence). This CDR3 has 14 residues. V lost 4 bases to trimming and J lost 1 base, with 8 bases between them. CDR3 residues: CASSSTGSGNTIYF. As DNA, the CDR3 is TGTGCCAGCAGTTCAACAGGGTCTGGAAACACCATATATTTT.

The rearrangement uses TRBV5-1 and TRBJ2-3; D is uncertain. Trimming took 5 bases from V and 4 from J, leaving 11 bases between them. This CDR3 spans 13 amino acids. Per the germline V gene, CDR1 is SGHRS and CDR2 is YFSETQ. Here the CDR3 reads CASREGFSDTQYF. CDR3 DNA sequence: TGCGCCAGCAGGGAAGGATTTTCAGATACGCAGTATTTT.

The V gene is TRBV6-5, the J gene TRBJ2-3; 8 bases align to TRBD1. CDR1 is MNHEY, CDR2 SVGAGI, per germline. The CDR3 sequence is 15 residues long. V gave up 6 bases and J gave up 1 base; unmatched junction bases: 6. CDR3 in amino acids: CASRSTGAGTDTQYF. DNA for the CDR3: TGTGCCAGCAGATCGACAGGGGCGGGCACAGATACGCAGTATTTT.

This chain uses TRBV7-2 with TRBJ1-2, with a tentative D call TRBD1 (6 bases). The CDR3 contains 15 residues. V lost 2 bases and J 4 bases, leaving 14 bases between the germline ends. Germline CDR1 reads SGHTA; CDR2 reads FQGNSA. The CDR3 DNA reads TGTGCCAGCAGCTTATTGGCGCAGGGGATCTATGGCTACACCTTC. Translated: CASSLLAQGIYGYTF.

This sequence joins TRBV29-1 and TRBJ1-1; 7 nucleotides agree with TRBD1. The CDR3 consists of 16 residues. Trimming cost V 4 bases and J 3 bases; bases outside gene matches: 14. The germline gives CDR1 SQVTM, CDR2 ANQGSEA. The CDR3 region has the DNA TGCAGCGTTGGAGGATGGGACAGAAAAGGTGACACTGAAGCTTTCTTT. This codes for CSVGGWDRKGDTEAFF. Full variable domain (outside the CDR3, taken from reference TRBV29-1 and TRBJ1-1): SAVISQKPSRDICQRGTSLTIQCQVDSQVTMMFWYRQQPGQSLTLIATANQGSEATYESGFVIDKFPISRPNLTFSTLTVSNMSPEDSSIYLCSVGGWDRKGDTEAFFGQGTRLTVV.